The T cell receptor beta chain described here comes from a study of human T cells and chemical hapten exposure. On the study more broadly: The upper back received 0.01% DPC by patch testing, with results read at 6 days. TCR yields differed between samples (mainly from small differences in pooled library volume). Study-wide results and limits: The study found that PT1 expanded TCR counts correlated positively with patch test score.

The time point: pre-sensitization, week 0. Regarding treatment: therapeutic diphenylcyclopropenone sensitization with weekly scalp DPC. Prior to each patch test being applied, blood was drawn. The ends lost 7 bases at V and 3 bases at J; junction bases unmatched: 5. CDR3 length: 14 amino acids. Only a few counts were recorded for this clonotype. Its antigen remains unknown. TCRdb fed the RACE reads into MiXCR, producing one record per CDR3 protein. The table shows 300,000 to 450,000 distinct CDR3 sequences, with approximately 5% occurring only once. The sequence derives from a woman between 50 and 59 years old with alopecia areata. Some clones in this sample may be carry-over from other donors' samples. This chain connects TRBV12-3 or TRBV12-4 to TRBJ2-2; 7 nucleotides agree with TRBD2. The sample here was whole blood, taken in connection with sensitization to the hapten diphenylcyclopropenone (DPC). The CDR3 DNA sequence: TGTGCCAGCAAGCCTAGCGGTCACACCGGGGAGCTGTTTTTT. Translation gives CASKPSGHTGELFF.